This T cell receptor (beta chain) was found in a study of patients and donors after allogeneic stem cell transplantation. This clonotype was seen a few times. MiXCR was run by TCRdb on the RT-PCR reads, yielding one entry per CDR3 protein. The sample yields more than 150,000 distinct CDR3 sequences, 41% seen once. Germline lookup yields CDR1 SGHAT and CDR2 FQNNGV. V was pared by 1 base and J by 2 bases, with 9 bases between. The CDR3 totals 15 residues. This chain links TRBV11-2 with TRBJ2-1; the D is unclear. The sequenced sample was blood, either unsorted or a sorted T cell fraction (not recorded which). This TCR was sampled from a human donor who was either an allogeneic HSCT recipient or a stem cell or donor lymphocyte infusion donor (not recorded which). It is not recorded whose cells these are; they may come from a transplant donor. Here the CDR3 reads CASSLGLNAYNEQFF. CDR3 bases: TGTGCCAGCAGCTTAGGGCTGAACGCCTACAATGAGCAGTTCTTC. Full variable domain (outside the CDR3, taken from reference TRBV11-2 and TRBJ2-1): EAGVAQSPRYKIIEKRQSVAFWCNPISGHATLYWYQQILGQGPKLLIQFQNNGVVDDSQLPKDRFSAERLKGVDSTLKIQPAKLEDSAVYLCASSLGLNAYNEQFFGPGTRLTVL.